This TCR beta chain was profiled in a study of T cells expressing NK-cell markers. The CDR3 covers 14 residues. CDR1 is KGHSH and CDR2 is LQKENI in the germline V gene. No DNA is given; TCRdb re-called the 5' RACE reads and lists each CDR3 protein once. The sample totals roughly 280,000 distinct CDR3 sequences. V and J are TRBV18 and TRBJ1-1; as DNA is missing, the TRBD1 call by TCRdb cannot be tested. Sequences were obtained from blood T cells: a sorted CD56 or NKG2C T cell subset, CD4+ or CD8+ T cells, or bulk PBMC T cells (not recorded which). The source of this sequence is a man aged 18 to 35 in good health. CDR3 residues: CASSPRRGWTEAFF.